The next 27 T cell receptor beta chains were all read from a single sample in a study of blood T cell repertoires in COVID-19. Repertoires were generated with immunoSEQ multiplex PCR, while TCRdb's copy carries only in-frame clones and drops some. There are about 160,000 clones in the sample; roughly 87% occur only once, and roughly 7% lies in the top ten. The material sequenced was PBMCs or T cells enriched from blood (not recorded which). The receptors derive from a woman aged 50 to 65 who had recovered from COVID-19.

The chain links TRBV5-8 to TRBJ1-5, with TRBD1 identical over 7 bases. From germline, CDR1 is SGHTS and CDR2 YDEGEE. V trimming: 4 bases; J trimming: 4 bases; junction bases outside the gene matches: 8. This CDR3 has 15 amino acids. In nucleotides, the CDR3 is TGTGCCAGCAGCCGTACAGGGGTTACGAATCAGCCCCAGCATTTT. Amino acids: CASSRTGVTNQPQHF.

The CDR3 sequence is CATSTGGVNEQYF. CDR3 bases: TGTGCCACCAGCACGGGGGGTGTAAACGAGCAGTACTTC. The chain joins TRBV15 to TRBJ2-7; 7 positions match TRBD2. This CDR3 has 13 residues. Germline loops: CDR1 LNHNV, CDR2 YYDKDF (reference sequence). Unmatched junction bases numbered 5, after V lost 4 bases and J lost 5 bases.

CDR3 sequence reads: CASSRNPGGSSSYEQYF. The CDR3, as DNA: TGTGCCAGCAGTCGAAACCCAGGGGGCTCAAGCTCCTACGAGCAGTACTTC. V and J are TRBV6-6 and TRBJ2-7, with TRBD1 matching over 8 bases. The V segment lost 5 bases and the J segment 0 bases; nucleotides outside the gene matches: 12. Looked up from germline, CDR1 is MNHNY and CDR2 is SVGAGI (reference sequence). The CDR3 sequence is 17 residues long.

The chain recombines TRBV29-1 with TRBJ2-4; possibly TRBD1 for D (5 bases). The CDR3 length is 14 residues. CDR1 is SQVTM, CDR2 ANQGSEA, per germline. Trimming stripped 4 bases from V and 0 bases from J, with 10 bases between. This CDR3 reads CSVAPQGAKNIQYF. CDR3 bases: TGCAGCGTTGCCCCTCAGGGAGCCAAAAACATTCAGTACTTC.

V gene TRBV5-6 combines with J gene TRBJ1-2, with D tentatively TRBD1 (5 bases). Trimming cost V 5 bases and J 7 bases, with 18 bases left between them. CDR3 length equals 14 residues. Germline CDR1 reads SGHDT; CDR2 reads YYEEEE. CDR3 loop: CASSPPGVFFGYTF. The CDR3 DNA reads as TGTGCCAGCAGTCCTCCGGGGGTCTTCTTTGGCTACACCTTC.

This clone appeared many times. Other DNA sequences in this specimen translate into the identical CDR3. The rearrangement uses TRBV6-5 and TRBJ2-7, with 11 bases identical to TRBD2. Trimming took 0 bases from V and 4 from J; bases not matched to a gene: 2. The CDR3 contains 15 residues. CDR1 is MNHEY, CDR2 SVGAGI, per germline. In nucleotides, the CDR3 is TGTGCCAGCAGTTACTCGACTAGCGGGACATACGAGCAGTACTTC. Translation: CASSYSTSGTYEQYF.

The CDR3 DNA reads TGCGCCAGCAGCCACGCCGGGGATCGCCTAAACATTCAGTACTTC. Residues: CASSHAGDRLNIQYF. The chain couples TRBV4-1 to TRBJ2-4, with TRBD2 as a possible D gene (5 bases). Germline assignment: CDR1 MGHRA and CDR2 YSYEKL. This CDR3 has 15 residues. V dropped 3 bases and J dropped 6 bases, with 15 bases sitting between them.

This chain joins TRBV28 and TRBJ2-7; the match to TRBD1 covers 10 bases. The CDR3 contains 17 residues. J gave up 2 bases and V 3 bases, and 10 bases lay outside the gene matches. From germline, CDR1 is MDHEN and CDR2 SYDVKM. The CDR3 region is CASSFRVQTGGTYEQYF. The CDR3 DNA reads TGTGCCAGCAGTTTTAGGGTTCAGACAGGGGGCACCTACGAGCAGTACTTC.

This clone has a handful of counts. Other DNA sequences of this sample code for an identical CDR3. This chain links TRBV5-1 with TRBJ2-5; D is possibly TRBD2 (5 bases). Trimming removed 1 base at V and 3 bases at J, with 10 bases between. The germline gives CDR1 SGHRS, CDR2 YFSETQ. The CDR3 has 14 amino acids. The CDR3 DNA is TGCGCCAGCAGCTTGATGGCGGGCAAAGAGACCCAGTACTTC. Translated: CASSLMAGKETQYF. Together with reference TRBV5-1 and TRBJ2-5, the CDR3 gives the full variable domain: KAGVTQTPRYLIKTRGQQVTLSCSPISGHRSVSWYQQTPGQGLQFLFEYFSETQRNKGNFPGRFSGRQFSNSRSEMNVSTLELGDSALYLCASSLMAGKETQYFGPGTRLLVL.

The CDR3 sequence: CASSANDAGGPYEQYF. The DNA of the CDR3 is TGTGCCAGCAGTGCAAATGACGCAGGAGGACCCTACGAGCAGTACTTC. This chain joins TRBV25-1 and TRBJ2-7, with D perhaps matching TRBD2 (5 bases). The V gene lost 4 bases and the J gene lost 2 bases, with 18 bases spanning the gap. The length of the CDR3 is 16 residues. The germline V gene encodes CDR1 MGHDK and CDR2 SYGVNS.

Only a few counts were recorded for this clone. The gene calls are TRBV30 and TRBJ1-2; a weak D match, TRBD1 (5 bases). With 4 bases removed from V and 6 bases from J, the gap between germline ends came to 15 bases. The CDR3 sequence is 13 residues long. Germline-derived CDR1 and CDR2 are GTSNPN and SVGIG (reference sequence). The CDR3 here is CAWTQRGRDGYTF. For the CDR3, the DNA is TGTGCCTGGACCCAAAGGGGTCGCGATGGCTACACCTTC.

The chain uses TRBV18 and TRBJ2-3; 10 bases fit TRBD1. V lost 0 bases and J lost 5; bases outside the gene matches: 5. CDR1 is KGHSH, CDR2 LQKENI, per germline. This CDR3 has 16 residues. In nucleotides, the CDR3 is TGTGCCAGCTCACCACCGGGGACAGGGGTAAGAGATACGCAGTATTTT. Encoded protein: CASSPPGTGVRDTQYF.

The rearrangement links TRBV7-2 to TRBJ2-1; TRBD2 agrees at 8 bases. Trimming removed 0 bases from V and 9 bases from J; junction bases left unmatched: 7. Germline CDR1 is SGHTA and CDR2 is FQGNSA. CDR3 length: 15 residues. The CDR3 DNA sequence: TGTGCCAGCAGCTTAGCCAGCGGGAGTGGGGGTGAGCAGTTCTTC. Translation gives CASSLASGSGGEQFF.

The chain joins TRBV4-2 to TRBJ1-3; tentatively, D is TRBD1 (6 bases). Germline V gives CDR1 LGHNA, CDR2 YNFKEQ. V shed 1 base and J shed 0 bases, with 10 bases lying between them. This CDR3 is built from 16 residues. The CDR3 here is CASSQVDRHSGNTIYF. The CDR3 nucleotides are TGTGCCAGCAGCCAAGTTGACAGGCACTCTGGAAACACCATATATTTT.

The genes are TRBV7-9 and TRBJ1-4; the D gene is possibly TRBD1 (6 bases). The CDR3 loop spans 14 amino acids. CDR1 is SEHNR, CDR2 FQNEAQ, per germline (reference sequence). The V gene lost 3 bases and the J gene lost 3 bases, with 8 bases spanning the gap. In DNA form, the CDR3 reads TGTGCCAGCAGCTTGACAGGACCTAATGAAAAACTGTTTTTT. Amino acid sequence: CASSLTGPNEKLFF.

J is TRBJ1-1 and V is TRBV2; 7 bases are a match to TRBD1. Per the germline V gene, CDR1 is SNHLY and CDR2 is FYNNEI. The CDR3 runs 15 residues. The V gene end was trimmed by 6 bases and the J gene end by 0 bases; junction bases not matched to a gene: 7. CDR3 in DNA: TGTGCCAGCAGCCTCAAGGGGGCGTTGAACACTGAAGCTTTCTTT. This gives the protein CASSLKGALNTEAFF.

This clone was seen only a few times. This chain links TRBV6-1 with TRBJ2-1, with TRBD2 matching over 7 bases. This CDR3 contains 16 residues. J was trimmed by 2 bases and V by 2 bases; bases with no gene match: 6. Germline-derived CDR1 and CDR2 are MNHNS and SASEGT. The CDR3 bases are TGTGCCAGCAGTGAACTATCGGGAGGCCCCTACAATGAGCAGTTCTTC. Translating gives CASSELSGGPYNEQFF.

V gene TRBV7-8 combines with J gene TRBJ1-1, with 9 nucleotides matching TRBD1. The V and J ends lost 5 bases and 0 bases, in that order; junction bases with no gene match: 4. This CDR3 comprises 15 residues. The germline CDR1 and CDR2 sequences are SGHVS and FQNEAQ. The CDR3: CASSPRQGVNTEAFF. The CDR3 nucleotides are TGTGCCAGCAGCCCTCGACAGGGGGTGAACACTGAAGCTTTCTTT.

This chain joins TRBV30 and TRBJ1-1; TRBD1 matches 8 bases. V lost 3 bases, J lost 1 base, and 1 base stayed unmatched. Germline V gene sequence: CDR1 GTSNPN, CDR2 SVGIG (reference sequence). This CDR3 contains 13 residues. The CDR3 protein is CAWSGQGNTEAFF. CDR3 nucleotide sequence: TGTGCCTGGAGCGGACAGGGGAACACTGAAGCTTTCTTT.

This rearrangement joins TRBV6-4 to TRBJ2-1; 7 nucleotides agree with TRBD2. The CDR3 loop spans 16 amino acids. The germline V gene has CDR1 MRHNA and CDR2 SNTAGT. Unmatched junction bases numbered 6, after V lost 2 bases and J lost 2 bases. CDR3 nucleotides: TGTGCCAGCAGTGACCGGTGGCGGGAGACCTACAATGAGCAGTTCTTC. Its protein is CASSDRWRETYNEQFF.

V is TRBV28 and J is TRBJ2-7; D perhaps matches TRBD1 (6 bases). The CDR3 consists of 13 residues. Germline CDR1 and CDR2: MDHEN and SYDVKM. V lost 10 bases, J lost 4 bases, and 17 bases lay in between. In nucleotides, the CDR3 is TGTGCCACCGTTGAGGGGGTCGGATACGAGCAGTACTTC. It codes for CATVEGVGYEQYF.

The CDR3 nucleotides are TGTGCCAGCAGCCCCCGGAGGAGCGGGAGCTACGAGCAGTACTTC. Translating gives CASSPRRSGSYEQYF. This rearrangement joins TRBV7-2 to TRBJ2-7; 8 positions match TRBD2. Germline trimming cut 5 bases from V and 3 bases from J; bases unmatched to any gene: 9. The CDR3 length is 15 residues. Germline loops: CDR1 SGHTA, CDR2 FQGNSA. The entire variable domain, with the rest obtained from reference TRBV7-2 and TRBJ2-7, is as follows: GAGVSQSPSNKVTEKGKDVELRCDPISGHTALYWYRQSLGQGLEFLIYFQGNSAPDKSGLPSDRFSAERTGGSVSTLTIQRTQQEDSAVYLCASSPRRSGSYEQYFGPGTRLTVT.

The table lists this clone with a count of one. The chain joins TRBV7-9 to TRBJ1-1; 8 bases are shared with TRBD1. The CDR3 covers 15 residues. CDR1 SEHNR and CDR2 FQNEAQ come from the germline V gene (reference sequence). V gave up 1 base and J gave up 10 bases; unmatched junction bases: 11. The CDR3 sequence: CASSLGTGGSGVAFF. The CDR3 DNA reads as TGTGCCAGCAGCTTAGGAACAGGGGGATCGGGCGTAGCTTTCTTT.

The chain has TRBV6-5 and TRBJ2-1, with TRBD2 as a possible D gene (6 bases). The CDR3 has 15 residues. V lost 4 bases and J lost 2, with 12 bases in between. Germline assignment: CDR1 MNHEY and CDR2 SVGAGI. CDR3 DNA: TGTGCCAGCAGTTTGTCAGCGGGCGCCTACAATGAGCAGTTCTTC. Encoded protein: CASSLSAGAYNEQFF.

This chain connects TRBV24-1 to TRBJ2-1, with 8 bases aligning to TRBD1. Losses at the gene ends were 2 bases for V and 9 bases for J; bases not matched to a gene: 11. The CDR3 loop spans 16 amino acids. Germline CDR1 is KGHDR and CDR2 is SFDVKD. CDR3 sequence: CATSDSRTGSRGEQFF. CDR3 coding DNA: TGTGCCACCAGTGATTCAAGGACAGGGTCGAGGGGTGAGCAGTTCTTC.

This clone was seen only once. J is TRBJ1-1 and V is TRBV7-9, with D tentatively TRBD1 (6 bases). CDR3 length equals 13 residues. Germline-derived CDR1 and CDR2 are SEHNR and FQNEAQ (reference sequence). The germline V and J ends were trimmed by 6 bases and 4 bases, with 12 bases remaining between them. The CDR3 DNA is TGTGCCAGCAGGACACTAGGGGGCACTGAAGCTTTCTTT. Translation gives CASRTLGGTEAFF.

The V and J genes are TRBV4-2 and TRBJ1-6; D is ambiguous. The germline CDR1 and CDR2 sequences are LGHNA and YNFKEQ. This CDR3 region has 16 residues. V lost 0 bases to trimming and J lost 8 bases, with 14 bases between them. In nucleotides, the CDR3 is TGTGCCAGCAGCCAAGAGCCCGAGGTATTTTATTCACCCCTCCACTTT. It specifies CASSQEPEVFYSPLHF.